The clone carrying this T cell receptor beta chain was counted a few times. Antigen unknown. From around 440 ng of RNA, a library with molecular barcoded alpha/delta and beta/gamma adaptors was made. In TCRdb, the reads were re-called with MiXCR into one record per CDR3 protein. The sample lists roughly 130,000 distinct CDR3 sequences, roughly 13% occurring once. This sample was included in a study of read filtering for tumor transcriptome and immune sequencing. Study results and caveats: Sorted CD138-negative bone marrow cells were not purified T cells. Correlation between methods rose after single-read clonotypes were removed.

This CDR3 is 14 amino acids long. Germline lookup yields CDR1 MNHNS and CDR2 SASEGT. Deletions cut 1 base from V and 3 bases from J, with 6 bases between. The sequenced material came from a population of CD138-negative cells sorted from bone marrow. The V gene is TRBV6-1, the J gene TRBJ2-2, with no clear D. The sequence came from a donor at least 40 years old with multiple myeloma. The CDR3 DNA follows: TGTGCCAGCAGTGAAGTCCGATACACCGGGGAGCTGTTTTTT. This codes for CASSEVRYTGELFF.